The 8 T cell receptor beta chains given below trace back to one sample, sequenced in a study of identical twins. TCRdb reanalysed the 5' RACE reads using MiXCR and keeps one entry per CDR3 protein. The repertoire holds 700,000 or so distinct CDR3 sequences, with around 20% as singletons. These data were likewise used in another study, on T cells expressing NK-cell markers.

The sequenced material came from PBMCs. The receptors originated from a young woman in good health.

This clonotype has a handful of counts. The V and J genes are TRBV12-3 or TRBV12-4 and TRBJ2-5; the D is unclear. The CDR3 runs to 13 residues. V lost 5 bases and J lost 2, with 9 bases in between. CDR3 in amino acids: CASSPPEQETQYF. The CDR3 bases are TGTGCCAGCAGTCCACCAGAACAAGAGACCCAGTACTTC.

This clonotype was detected a few times. The chain is built from TRBV10-3 and TRBJ2-5; 14 nucleotides agree with TRBD2. CDR3 length: 14 amino acids. V was pared by 7 bases and J by 3 bases, with 1 base of the junction left unmatched. The germline CDR1 and CDR2 sequences are ENHRY and SYGVKD. CDR3 region: CAIKTSGGEETQYF. CDR3 DNA sequence: TGTGCCATCAAGACTAGCGGGGGGGAAGAGACCCAGTACTTC.

The chain carries TRBV3-1 and TRBJ1-2; TRBD1 matches 7 bases. The CDR3 contains 15 residues. V lost 4 bases to trimming and J lost 4 bases; unmatched junction nucleotides: 9. The germline gives CDR1 LGHDT, CDR2 YNNKEL (reference sequence). Here the CDR3 DNA reads TGTGCCAGCAGCCCAGCAAGGGGGCAAACCTATGGCTACACCTTC. It specifies CASSPARGQTYGYTF. The full variable domain, rest sourced from reference TRBV3-1 and TRBJ1-2, is DTAVSQTPKYLVTQMGNDKSIKCEQNLGHDTMYWYKQDSKKFLKIMFSYNNKELIINETVPNRFSPKSPDKAHLNLHINSLELGDSAVYFCASSPARGQTYGYTFGSGTRLTVV.

The chain couples TRBV7-8 to TRBJ2-2, with no clear D. V lost 3 bases and J 9 bases, leaving 14 bases between the germline ends. This CDR3 is built from 14 residues. CDR1 and CDR2 (germline): SGHVS, FQNEAQ. The CDR3 region has the DNA TGTGCCAGCAGCTTCGTGACAAATTTCCGGGAGCTGTTTTTT. It codes for CASSFVTNFRELFF.

This chain links TRBV4-3 with TRBJ2-7; 12 bases map to TRBD2. Germline lookup yields CDR1 LGHNA and CDR2 YSLEER. The V segment lost 0 bases and the J segment 0 bases; nucleotides outside the gene matches: 12. The CDR3 has 20 amino acids. The CDR3 nucleotides are TGCGCCAGCAGCCAAGATCGGCTAGCGGGAGGGCCTTGGAGCTCCTACGAGCAGTACTTC. Its protein product is CASSQDRLAGGPWSSYEQYF.

The chain recombines TRBV2 with TRBJ2-1; 9 nucleotides match TRBD1. Germline-derived CDR1 and CDR2 are SNHLY and FYNNEI. The CDR3 is 14 residues long. V lost 8 bases, J lost 9 bases, and 11 bases stayed unmatched. CDR3 residues: CASRGDRVGGEQFF. CDR3 nucleotides: TGTGCCAGCCGGGGGGACAGGGTGGGAGGTGAGCAGTTCTTC.

Comment on this clonotype: This CDR3 fails to terminate in the conserved phenylalanine or tryptophan, so it likely reflects a read error. The limits of the CDR3 on the DNA are not certain, so only TCRdb's listed CDR3 is given. The chain recombines TRBV28 with TRBJ1-5. Per germline, CDR1 MDHEN and CDR2 SYDVKM. The CDR3 is 14 residues long, ends included. The CDR3 loop reads CAMGLGLLCWALHC.

A few counts support this clonotype. The V gene is TRBV7-3, the J gene TRBJ1-2, with 7 positions matching TRBD1. After removal of 6 bases from V and 4 bases from J, the junction contained 11 bases not matched to a gene. CDR3 length equals 15 residues. CDR1 and CDR2 (germline): SGHTA, FQGTGA. The CDR3: CASSQTRTGIYGYTF. CDR3 coding DNA: TGTGCCAGCAGTCAAACACGGACAGGAATCTATGGCTACACCTTC. Full variable domain (remainder filled in from reference TRBV7-3 and TRBJ1-2): GAGVSQTPSNKVTEKGKYVELRCDPISGHTALYWYRQSLGQGPEFLIYFQGTGAADDSGLPNDRFFAVRPEGSVSTLKIQRTERGDSAVYLCASSQTRTGIYGYTFGSGTRLTVV.